What follows are 24 T cell receptor beta chains derived from one specimen sequenced in a study of cytomegalovirus exposure and HLA in healthy donors. Primers for the PCR totalled 60 Vbeta and 13 Jbeta. Some clones are missing from TCRdb's copy, which holds only in-frame ones; the method was immunoSEQ multiplex PCR. The sample consists of about 52,000 clones, around 66% of them appearing once. Sequenced material: PBMCs. The receptors shown here come from a man younger than 35 in good health and CMV-seronegative.

Here the CDR3 DNA reads TGTGCCAGCCTGGACAGGCAGGGATATGGCTACACCTTC. It translates to CASLDRQGYGYTF. The chain is built from TRBV25-1 and TRBJ1-2; 7 nucleotides agree with TRBD1. Germline loops: CDR1 MGHDK, CDR2 SYGVNS. CDR3 length equals 13 residues. V gave up 8 bases and J gave up 5 bases; unmatched junction bases: 8.

V is TRBV7-9 and J is TRBJ1-1, with 9 positions matching TRBD1. Germline loops: CDR1 SEHNR, CDR2 FQNEAQ (reference sequence). The V gene end was trimmed by 5 bases and the J gene end by 5 bases; junction bases not matched to a gene: 6. The CDR3 sequence is 14 residues long. The CDR3 sequence: CASSLQTGGTEAFF. CDR3 nucleotide sequence: TGTGCCAGCAGCCTCCAGACAGGGGGGACTGAAGCTTTCTTT.

The genes are TRBV28 and TRBJ1-5; D remains unclear. This CDR3 has 13 residues. Germline V gene data show CDR1 as MDHEN and CDR2 as SYDVKM. Trimming stripped 3 bases from V and 3 bases from J, with 6 bases between. CDR3 in DNA: TGTGCCAGCAGTTTCCAGTTCAATCAGCCCCAGCATTTT. It specifies CASSFQFNQPQHF. Full variable domain (rest looked up from reference TRBV28 and TRBJ1-5): DVKVTQSSRYLVKRTGEKVFLECVQDMDHENMFWYRQDPGLGLRLIYFSYDVKMKEKGDIPEGYSVSREKKERFSLILESASTNQTSMYLCASSFQFNQPQHFGDGTRLSIL.

The chain is built from TRBV7-9 and TRBJ2-3, with D possibly TRBD1 on 6 matching bases. The length of the CDR3 is 13 residues. Trimming pared 4 bases from V and 10 bases from J, leaving 15 bases between. Per the germline V gene, CDR1 is SEHNR and CDR2 is FQNEAQ (reference sequence). CDR3 sequence (DNA): TGTGCCAGCAGCTCGATCCGGGACACACCGCAGTATTTT. It translates to CASSSIRDTPQYF.

This chain joins TRBV27 and TRBJ1-6, with 10 bases that match TRBD1. V lost 7 bases to trimming and J lost 10 bases; unmatched junction nucleotides: 7. The germline gives CDR1 MNHEY, CDR2 SMNVEV (reference sequence). The CDR3 has 14 residues. CDR3 region: CASTSTGGVSPLHF. The CDR3 region has the DNA TGTGCCAGCACCTCGACAGGGGGCGTATCACCCCTCCACTTT.

The rearrangement links TRBV19 to TRBJ1-2, with 8 bases matching TRBD1. Germline V gene sequence: CDR1 LNHDA, CDR2 SQIVND (reference sequence). This CDR3 contains 13 residues. J gave up 7 bases and V 5 bases, and 6 bases lay outside the gene matches. For the CDR3, the DNA is TGTGCCAGTAGTCCAGGGGGCGCTTCTGGCTACACCTTC. This sequence encodes CASSPGGASGYTF.

This clone was picked up a small number of times. The chain joins TRBV7-6 to TRBJ2-1; a possible D gene is TRBD2 (5 bases). The CDR3 runs to 14 residues. CDR1 is SGHVS, CDR2 FNYEAQ, per germline. V shed 0 bases and J shed 6 bases, with 9 bases lying between them. The CDR3 nucleotides are TGTGCCAGCAGCTTAGCCGGGGAAATCAATGAGCAGTTCTTC. Its protein product is CASSLAGEINEQFF.

This sequence joins TRBV2 and TRBJ1-5; a weak D match, TRBD1 (6 bases). Germline V gene sequence: CDR1 SNHLY, CDR2 FYNNEI. The length of the CDR3 is 17 residues. V was cut by 2 bases and J by 3 bases, with 17 bases left in between. The CDR3 DNA reads TGTGCCAGCAGTGAACTTGGACTTGACAGGTTCAATCAGCCCCAGCATTTT. Amino acids: CASSELGLDRFNQPQHF.

The gene calls are TRBV5-6 and TRBJ2-7, with a tentative D call TRBD1 (5 bases). The CDR3 runs to 14 residues. The V end lost 2 bases, the J end lost 0 bases, and 9 bases lay between the germline ends. From germline, CDR1 is SGHDT and CDR2 YYEEEE. CDR3 amino acids: CASSFDSYSYEQYF. The CDR3 DNA follows: TGTGCCAGCAGCTTCGACAGCTACTCCTACGAGCAGTACTTC.

The gene calls are TRBV4-2 and TRBJ2-7; D might be TRBD1 (6 bases). Germline CDR1 reads LGHNA; CDR2 reads YNFKEQ. This CDR3 is 15 amino acids long. Trimming stripped 4 bases from V and 3 bases from J, with 16 bases between. The CDR3 reads CASSRQGQEFYEQYF. As DNA, the CDR3 is TGTGCCAGCAGCCGCCAGGGACAAGAGTTCTACGAGCAGTACTTC.

The chain carries TRBV11-2 and TRBJ2-7, with 8 bases that match TRBD1. Trimming took 5 bases from V and 7 from J; bases not matched to a gene: 13. The germline gives CDR1 SGHAT, CDR2 FQNNGV. The CDR3 extends over 15 amino acids. The CDR3 DNA sequence: TGTGCCAGCAGCGGCCGGGACAGGATAATCGGGGAGCAGTACTTC. Protein product: CASSGRDRIIGEQYF.

This chain uses TRBV25-1 with TRBJ2-7, with 7 bases lining up with TRBD1. Trimming at V came to 1 base and at J to 4 bases, leaving 7 bases not matched to a gene. CDR1 is MGHDK and CDR2 is SYGVNS in the germline V gene. This CDR3 has 15 amino acids. The DNA of the CDR3 is TGTGCCAGCAGTGAATGGGGCAGGGGGTCGTACGAGCAGTACTTC. This gives the protein CASSEWGRGSYEQYF.

The chain combines TRBV6-6 with TRBJ1-5; a weak D match, TRBD1 (5 bases). The CDR3 has 13 residues. Germline V gene lookup returns CDR1 MNHNY and CDR2 SVGAGI (reference sequence). V lost 5 bases and J 4 bases, leaving 9 bases between the germline ends. For the CDR3, the DNA is TGTGCCAGCAGTACGGGGGGAAATCAGCCCCAGCATTTT. It is translated as CASSTGGNQPQHF.

V gene TRBV25-1 combines with J gene TRBJ1-1; TRBD1 agrees at 9 bases. Germline assignment: CDR1 MGHDK and CDR2 SYGVNS. V gave up 4 bases and J gave up 6 bases; unmatched junction bases: 9. This CDR3 has 15 residues. The CDR3, as DNA: TGTGCCAGCAGTGGGGGGACAGGGCCTACGGCTGAAGCTTTCTTT. Its protein product is CASSGGTGPTAEAFF.

This clone was found a few times. This CDR3 reads CATSRETASGTIYNEQFF. CDR3 bases: TGTGCCACCAGCAGAGAAACGGCTAGCGGAACCATATACAATGAGCAGTTCTTC. The genes are TRBV15 and TRBJ2-1; 7 nucleotides match TRBD2. CDR1 is LNHNV and CDR2 is YYDKDF in the germline V gene (reference sequence). The V segment lost 0 bases and the J segment 4 bases; nucleotides outside the gene matches: 12. The CDR3 is 18 residues long.

The V and J genes are TRBV19 and TRBJ1-1; D gene uncertain. CDR3 length equals 13 residues. V lost 4 bases and J 6 bases, leaving 12 bases between the germline ends. Germline CDR1 LNHDA, CDR2 SQIVND (reference sequence). The CDR3 DNA reads as TGTGCCAGTAGTACTCAAGTTGCAGCTGAAGCTTTCTTT. It encodes CASSTQVAAEAFF.

In its sample, this clone was seen a few times. The V call is TRBV9, the J call TRBJ1-2; TRBD1 matches 9 bases. Germline V gene sequence: CDR1 SGDLS, CDR2 YYNGEE. V lost 1 base and J lost 5; bases outside the gene matches: 3. The CDR3 totals 14 residues. CDR3 bases: TGTGCCAGCAGCGTATATGGACAGGGGTATGGCTACACCTTC. The encoded protein is CASSVYGQGYGYTF. The full variable domain, its missing parts supplied by reference TRBV9 and TRBJ1-2, is DSGVTQTPKHLITATGQRVTLRCSPRSGDLSVYWYQQSLDQGLQFLIQYYNGEERAKGNILERFSAQQFPDLHSELNLSSLELGDSALYFCASSVYGQGYGYTFGSGTRLTVV.

This clone was seen only a few times. This chain joins TRBV2 and TRBJ2-6, with TRBD1 identical over 9 bases. V shed 5 bases and J 0 bases; nucleotides not matched to a gene: 2. The germline CDR1 and CDR2 sequences are SNHLY and FYNNEI. The CDR3 spans 16 residues. CDR3 residues: CASSQTGGSGANVLTF. Written as DNA, the CDR3 is TGTGCCAGCAGTCAGACAGGGGGCTCTGGGGCCAACGTCCTGACTTTC. Based on the CDR3 plus reference TRBV2 and TRBJ2-6, the full variable domain is EPEVTQTPSHQVTQMGQEVILRCVPISNHLYFYWYRQILGQKVEFLVSFYNNEISEKSEIFDDQFSVERPDGSNFTLKIRSTKLEDSAMYFCASSQTGGSGANVLTFGAGSRLTVL.

A single count supports this clone. The chain links TRBV28 to TRBJ1-1; D is undetermined. V was cut by 0 bases and J by 2 bases, with 16 bases left in between. The CDR3 is 17 residues long. CDR1 is MDHEN, CDR2 SYDVKM, per germline. The CDR3 DNA reads TGTGCCAGCAGTTTATGGAAGGCAGGAACTTCCAACACTGAAGCTTTCTTT. Translation: CASSLWKAGTSNTEAFF.

The V call is TRBV11-3, the J call TRBJ2-1; 13 bases line up with TRBD2. CDR3 size: 16 residues. Trimming took 4 bases from V and 0 from J; bases not matched to a gene: 0. From germline, CDR1 is SGHNT and CDR2 YENEEA. The CDR3 is CASSWTSGSSYNEQFF. CDR3 bases: TGTGCCAGCAGCTGGACTAGCGGGAGCTCCTACAATGAGCAGTTCTTC.

The V and J genes are TRBV27 and TRBJ2-7; possibly TRBD2 for D (5 bases). V lost 7 bases to trimming and J lost 1 base, with 14 bases between them. Germline lookup yields CDR1 MNHEY and CDR2 SMNVEV (reference sequence). The CDR3 loop spans 14 amino acids. In DNA, the CDR3 is TGTGCCAGCAAGAGGTTGGACTCATCCTACGAGCAGTACTTC. It translates to CASKRLDSSYEQYF.

This sequence joins TRBV7-8 and TRBJ1-2, with D uncertain. The CDR3 is 13 amino acids. Trimming took off 1 base at V and 4 bases at J, with 7 bases between the two ends. Germline V gene lookup returns CDR1 SGHVS and CDR2 FQNEAQ. The CDR3 here is CASSLGAGYGYTF. The CDR3 coding sequence is TGTGCCAGCAGCTTAGGGGCAGGCTATGGCTACACCTTC.

This clone turned up a few times. The V call is TRBV6-5, the J call TRBJ2-7, with unresolved D. The germline V gene encodes CDR1 MNHEY and CDR2 SVGAGI. CDR3 size: 16 residues. V lost 0 bases and J 0 bases, leaving 12 bases between the germline ends. The CDR3 spells CASSYSRHVNSYEQYF. The CDR3 coding sequence is TGTGCCAGCAGTTACTCGAGGCACGTCAACTCCTACGAGCAGTACTTC.

This clone was picked up a small number of times. J is TRBJ2-5 and V is TRBV28; 7 bases fit TRBD1. The V gene end was trimmed by 7 bases and the J gene end by 1 base; junction bases not matched to a gene: 9. The germline V gene encodes CDR1 MDHEN and CDR2 SYDVKM. The CDR3 is 15 amino acids. CDR3 in DNA: TGTGCCAGCACCCCGGGACAGACCCTCCAAGAGACCCAGTACTTC. Translated, it gives CASTPGQTLQETQYF. Full variable domain (missing parts from reference TRBV28 and TRBJ2-5): DVKVTQSSRYLVKRTGEKVFLECVQDMDHENMFWYRQDPGLGLRLIYFSYDVKMKEKGDIPEGYSVSREKKERFSLILESASTNQTSMYLCASTPGQTLQETQYFGPGTRLLVL.